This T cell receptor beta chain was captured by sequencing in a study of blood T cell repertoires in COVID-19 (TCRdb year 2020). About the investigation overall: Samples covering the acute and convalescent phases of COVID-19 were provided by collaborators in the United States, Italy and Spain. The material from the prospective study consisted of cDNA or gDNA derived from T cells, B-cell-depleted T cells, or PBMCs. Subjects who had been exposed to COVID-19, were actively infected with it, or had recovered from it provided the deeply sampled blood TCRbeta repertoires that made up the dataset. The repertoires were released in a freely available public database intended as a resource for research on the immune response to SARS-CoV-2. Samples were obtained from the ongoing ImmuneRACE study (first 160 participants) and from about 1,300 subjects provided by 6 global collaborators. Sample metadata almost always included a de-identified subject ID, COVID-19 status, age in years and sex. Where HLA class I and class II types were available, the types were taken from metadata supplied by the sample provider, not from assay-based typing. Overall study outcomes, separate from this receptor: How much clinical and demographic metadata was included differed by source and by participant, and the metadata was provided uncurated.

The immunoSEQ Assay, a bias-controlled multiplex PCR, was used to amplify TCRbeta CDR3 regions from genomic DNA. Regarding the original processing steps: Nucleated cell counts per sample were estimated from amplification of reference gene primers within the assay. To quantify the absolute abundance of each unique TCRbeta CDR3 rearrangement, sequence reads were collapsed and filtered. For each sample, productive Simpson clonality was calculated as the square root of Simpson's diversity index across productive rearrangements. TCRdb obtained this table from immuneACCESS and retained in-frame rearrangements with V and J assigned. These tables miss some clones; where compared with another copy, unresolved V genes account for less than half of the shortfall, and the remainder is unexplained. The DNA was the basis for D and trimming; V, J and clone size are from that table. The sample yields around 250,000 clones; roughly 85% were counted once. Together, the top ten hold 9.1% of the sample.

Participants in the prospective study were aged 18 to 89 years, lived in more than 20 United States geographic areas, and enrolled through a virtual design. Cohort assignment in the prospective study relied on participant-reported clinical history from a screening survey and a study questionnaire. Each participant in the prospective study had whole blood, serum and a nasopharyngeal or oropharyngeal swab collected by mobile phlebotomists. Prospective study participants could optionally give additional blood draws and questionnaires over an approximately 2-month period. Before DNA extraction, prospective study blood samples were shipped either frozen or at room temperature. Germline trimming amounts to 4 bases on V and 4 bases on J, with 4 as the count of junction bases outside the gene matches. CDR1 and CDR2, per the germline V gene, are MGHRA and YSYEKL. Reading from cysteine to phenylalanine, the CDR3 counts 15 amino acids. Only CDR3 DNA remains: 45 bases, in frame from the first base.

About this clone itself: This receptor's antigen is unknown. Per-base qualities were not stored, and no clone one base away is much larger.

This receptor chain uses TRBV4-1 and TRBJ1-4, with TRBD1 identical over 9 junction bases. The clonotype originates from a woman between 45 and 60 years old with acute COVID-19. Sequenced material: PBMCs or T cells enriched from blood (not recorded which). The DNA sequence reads TGCGCCAGCAGCCTTCGACAGGGGGATAATGAAAAACTGTTTTTT. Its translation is CASSLRQGDNEKLFF.